This T cell receptor (beta chain) is drawn from a study of neurological immune-mediated disorders. Whole-study findings and limits: Grouping of repertoires by phylogeny put those of 18 of 34 multiple sclerosis patients into a single related-CDR3 cluster, a possible signature. No sharing of CDR3 amino acid sequences was observed among expanded clones across subjects, suggesting private repertoires in all groups. The study found the most TCR clonal expansion in HTLV-1-associated myelopathy and the least in multiple sclerosis, below healthy controls.

The T cells used for sorted libraries numbered 1 million, either CD4+ or CD8+. One entry per CDR3 protein, called by TCRdb with MiXCR from the 5' RACE reads. The sample contains about 55,000 distinct CDR3 sequences, 4% of which appear only once. The V gene's germline CDR1 is SGHDT and CDR2 YYEEEE. V lost 0 bases and J lost 5, with 20 bases in between. This CDR3 has 17 amino acids. This clonotype was counted ten times or more. The target antigen is unknown. The receptor was isolated from a woman in her thirties or forties with multiple sclerosis. The sample was CD4+ T cells from blood. The chain has TRBV5-6 and TRBJ1-1, with D perhaps matching TRBD1 (6 bases). CDR3 coding DNA: TGTGCCAGCAGCTTGGGGGTATTTAGGGGGGAATATACTGAAGCTTTCTTT. Its translation: CASSLGVFRGEYTEAFF.